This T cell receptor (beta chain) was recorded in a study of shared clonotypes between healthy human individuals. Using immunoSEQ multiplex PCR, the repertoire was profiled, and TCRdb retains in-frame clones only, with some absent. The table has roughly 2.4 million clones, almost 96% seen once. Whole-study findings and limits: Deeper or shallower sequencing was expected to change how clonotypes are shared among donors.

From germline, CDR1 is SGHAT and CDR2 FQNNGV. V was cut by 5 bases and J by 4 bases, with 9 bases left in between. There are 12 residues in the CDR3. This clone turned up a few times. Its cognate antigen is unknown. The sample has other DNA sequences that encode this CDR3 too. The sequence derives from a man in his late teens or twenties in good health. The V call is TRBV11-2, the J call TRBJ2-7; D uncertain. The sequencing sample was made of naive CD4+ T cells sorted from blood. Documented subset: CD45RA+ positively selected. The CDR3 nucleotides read TGTGCCAGCAGCCCACCCGGGTACGAGCAGTACTTC. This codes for CASSPPGYEQYF.